Below, 17 T cell receptor beta chains from the same sample are listed, as sequenced in a study of blood T cell repertoires in COVID-19. This table comes from immunoSEQ multiplex PCR, and its TCRdb copy is limited to in-frame clones, with some not included. The sample carries under 350,000 clones, about 90% recorded once. Sequenced input: peripheral blood. The receptors come from a woman aged 25 to 39 with COVID-19, enrolled during active disease.

The V call is TRBV19, the J call TRBJ1-4; 8 nucleotides align to TRBD1. This CDR3 is built from 15 residues. The germline CDR1 and CDR2 sequences are LNHDA and SQIVND (reference sequence). V shed 6 bases and J 6 bases; nucleotides not matched to a gene: 9. The CDR3 region has the DNA TGTGCCAGTAGGGCCTGGACAGGGAGAGATGAAAAACTGTTTTTT. Translation: CASRAWTGRDEKLFF.

The rearrangement uses TRBV7-9 and TRBJ2-7; D is unclear. V shed 5 bases and J shed 3 bases, with 17 bases lying between them. Germline V gives CDR1 SEHNR, CDR2 FQNEAQ (reference sequence). The CDR3 extends over 15 amino acids. The DNA of the CDR3 is TGTGCCAGCAGCCCCCCCTTGAGACTCGGCTACGAGCAGTACTTC. Protein: CASSPPLRLGYEQYF.

This chain connects TRBV27 to TRBJ1-2, with 11 bases lining up with TRBD1. The CDR3 spans 16 residues. Germline trimming cut 5 bases from V and 5 bases from J; bases unmatched to any gene: 10. Germline CDR1 MNHEY, CDR2 SMNVEV (reference sequence). CDR3 sequence: CASSPQGQGVGYGYTF. The CDR3 nucleotides are TGTGCCAGCAGTCCGCAGGGACAGGGGGTAGGATATGGCTACACCTTC.

The chain couples TRBV7-8 to TRBJ2-2; tentatively, D is TRBD1 (6 bases). Germline CDR1 reads SGHVS; CDR2 reads FQNEAQ. Trimming pared 6 bases from V and 9 bases from J, leaving 17 bases between. The CDR3 consists of 14 residues. CDR3 sequence: CASSKINRARELFF. Here the CDR3 DNA reads TGTGCCAGCAGTAAAATAAACAGGGCGCGGGAGCTGTTTTTT. Filled out from reference TRBV7-8 and TRBJ2-2, the complete variable domain reads GAGVSQSPRYKVAKRGQDVALRCDPISGHVSLFWYQQALGQGPEFLTYFQNEAQLDKSGLPSDRFFAERPEGSVSTLKIQRTQQEDSAVYLCASSKINRARELFFGEGSRLTVL.

V and J are TRBV6-5 and TRBJ1-5, with TRBD1 matching 7 bases. Germline CDR1 MNHEY, CDR2 SVGAGI. V was clipped by 6 bases and J by 7 bases; unmatched bases: 6. The CDR3 covers 13 residues. CDR3 coding DNA: TGTGCCAGCAGGAGGGGGCGCGAACAGCCCCAGCATTTT. Amino acids: CASRRGREQPQHF.

This clone was counted a single time. The chain links TRBV19 to TRBJ2-7, with 11 bases aligning to TRBD1. V lost 4 bases, J lost 4 bases, and 3 bases stayed unmatched. Germline lookup yields CDR1 LNHDA and CDR2 SQIVND (reference sequence). The CDR3 contains 14 residues. The CDR3 region has the DNA TGTGCCAGTAGTACGGGACAGGGGGGGTACGAGCAGTACTTC. This encodes CASSTGQGGYEQYF.

The chain combines TRBV27 with TRBJ2-1, with D perhaps matching TRBD2 (5 bases). The CDR3 is made up of 13 amino acids. V was shortened by 6 bases and J by 6 bases, with 12 bases between the two germline ends. Per the germline V gene, CDR1 is MNHEY and CDR2 is SMNVEV (reference sequence). The DNA for the CDR3 is TGTGCCAGCAGCCTAGCCGGCGGCAATGAGCAGTTCTTC. Its protein product is CASSLAGGNEQFF.

V and J are TRBV6-1 and TRBJ1-4; D unresolved. V was trimmed by 0 bases and J by 4 bases, leaving 12 bases between them. CDR1 is MNHNS and CDR2 is SASEGT in the germline V gene. CDR3 size: 16 residues. The CDR3: CASSEANGQNNEKLFF. The CDR3 DNA is TGTGCCAGCAGTGAAGCGAATGGCCAGAATAATGAAAAACTGTTTTTT.

The chain couples TRBV18 to TRBJ1-2, with 9 bases aligning to TRBD1. V lost 3 bases, J lost 4 bases, and 6 bases stayed unmatched. Germline CDR1 is KGHSH and CDR2 is LQKENI. This CDR3 comprises 15 residues. CDR3 protein: CASSPGQGNSYGYTF. CDR3 nucleotides: TGTGCCAGCTCACCGGGACAGGGAAATAGCTATGGCTACACCTTC.

With respect to this clone: One end of the junction is discordant with germline, which a read error may explain. The rearrangement joins TRBV5-1 to TRBJ1-6; 8 bases align to TRBD1. This CDR3 is 14 amino acids long. Germline V lookup: CDR1 SGHRS, CDR2 YFSETQ. DNA of the CDR3: TGCGCCAGCAGCCGGGACAGGTTAAATTCGCCCCTCCACTTT. Its protein is CASSRDRLNSPLHF.

This clone came up a few times. The V gene is TRBV3-1 (or the pseudogene TRBV3-2), the J gene TRBJ1-2, with D possibly TRBD1 on 6 matching bases. This CDR3 is built from 13 residues. The ends were cut back, 4 bases at V and 8 bases at J, with 14 bases in the middle. Germline CDR1 is LGHDT and CDR2 is YNNKEL (reference sequence). The CDR3 region has the DNA TGTGCCAGCAGCCGCTACAGGGTTTGGGGCTACACCTTC. It encodes CASSRYRVWGYTF.

This clone showed up just once. This chain uses TRBV7-9 with TRBJ2-5; 7 positions agree with TRBD2. The CDR3 consists of 15 residues. V lost 7 bases and J lost 5; bases outside the gene matches: 13. Looked up from germline, CDR1 is SEHNR and CDR2 is FQNEAQ (reference sequence). This CDR3 reads CASTPPAGMVETQYF. The CDR3, as DNA: TGTGCCAGCACCCCACCAGCGGGGATGGTGGAGACCCAGTACTTC.

This clone was seen more than once but under ten times. The chain couples TRBV19 to TRBJ1-5; D unclear. This CDR3 spans 14 amino acids. Germline lookup yields CDR1 LNHDA and CDR2 SQIVND (reference sequence). Trimming removed 5 bases at V and 1 base at J, with 9 bases between. CDR3 amino acids: CASSLRRSNQPQHF. The CDR3 DNA is TGTGCCAGTAGTCTCAGGAGGAGCAATCAGCCCCAGCATTTT.

This chain joins TRBV6-5 and TRBJ2-2; a possible D gene is TRBD2 (6 bases). Looked up from germline, CDR1 is MNHEY and CDR2 is SVGAGI. Trimming removed 7 bases from V and 1 base from J, with 13 bases in between. This CDR3 is 15 amino acids long. CDR3 loop: CASTPRRGNTGELFF. In nucleotides, the CDR3 is TGTGCCAGCACCCCTAGGCGGGGGAACACCGGGGAGCTGTTTTTT.

The gene calls are TRBV6-1 and TRBJ1-4; unclear D gene. The CDR3 consists of 16 residues. V dropped 1 base and J dropped 0 bases, with 9 bases sitting between them. Germline loops: CDR1 MNHNS, CDR2 SASEGT. This chain's CDR3 is CASSEDHISTNEKLFF. The CDR3, as DNA: TGTGCCAGCAGTGAAGACCACATTTCAACTAATGAAAAACTGTTTTTT.

The chain recombines TRBV20-1 with TRBJ1-6; 8 bases fit TRBD1. The CDR3 spans 11 residues. CDR1 is DFQATT, CDR2 SNEGSKA, per germline (reference sequence). Here the CDR3 reads CSGQGVGALHF. DNA for the CDR3: TGCAGCGGACAGGGAGTAGGGGCCCTCCACTTT.

In its sample, this clone was seen once. CDR3: CATMDSTGNTEAFF. The CDR3 DNA sequence: TGTGCCACCATGGATTCGACGGGGAACACTGAAGCTTTCTTT. This sequence joins TRBV24-1 and TRBJ1-1; the D is unclear. With 8 bases removed from V and 1 base from J, the gap between germline ends came to 13 bases. This CDR3 is 14 amino acids long. Germline V gene data show CDR1 as KGHDR and CDR2 as SFDVKD.